This T cell receptor beta chain was sequenced during a study of blood T cell repertoires in COVID-19. Here immunoSEQ multiplex PCR was the method, and the copy in TCRdb shows in-frame clones only, minus some. The sample includes 240,000 or so clones, around 86% of them seen just once. The CDR3 has 16 amino acids. V shed 7 bases, J shed 2 bases, and the junction held 12 bases outside the gene matches. Germline CDR1 SGHTA, CDR2 FQGNSA. Sequenced material: peripheral blood. This rearrangement joins TRBV7-2 to TRBJ2-7; 9 bases line up with TRBD1. The sequence was obtained from an elderly man with acute or convalescent COVID-19. The CDR3 DNA follows: TGTGCCAGCACGACAGTGGGACAGGGCTTACCCTACGAGCAGTACTTC. This codes for CASTTVGQGLPYEQYF.